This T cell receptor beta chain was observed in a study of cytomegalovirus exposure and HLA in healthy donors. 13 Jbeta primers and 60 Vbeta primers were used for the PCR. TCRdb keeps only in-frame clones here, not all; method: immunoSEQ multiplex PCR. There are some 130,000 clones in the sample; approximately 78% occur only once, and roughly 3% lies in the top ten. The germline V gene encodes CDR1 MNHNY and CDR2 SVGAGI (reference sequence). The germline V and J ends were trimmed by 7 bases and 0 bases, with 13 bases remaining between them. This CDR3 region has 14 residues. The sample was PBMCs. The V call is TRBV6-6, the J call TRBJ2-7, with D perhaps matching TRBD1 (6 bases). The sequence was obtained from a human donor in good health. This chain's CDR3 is CASTQDSLSYEQYF. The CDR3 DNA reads TGTGCCAGCACCCAGGACAGCCTCTCCTACGAGCAGTACTTC.